The 17 T cell receptor beta chains below all came from one sample that was sequenced in a study of T cells in Graves' hyperthyroidism and ophthalmopathy. Amplification yielded TCR beta CDR3 regions, with RNA transcripts as the source. First-round RT-PCR targeting the TCR CDR3 was performed with the HTBI primer set. TCRdb itself ran the multiplex PCR reads through MiXCR, one entry per CDR3 protein. In the table there are around 800,000 distinct CDR3 sequences, about two fifths of which are singletons. Material for sequencing was blood. All receptors derive from a man aged 18 to 35 with Graves' hyperthyroidism.

As concerns this clonotype: One junction end does not reproduce the germline sequence, and a read error may be involved. The chain joins TRBV7-7 to TRBJ2-2; 7 positions agree with TRBD1. The length of the CDR3 is 16 residues. Germline CDR1 is SSHAT and CDR2 is FNYEAQ (reference sequence). The CDR3 coding sequence is TGTGCTAGCAGCTTATCTTCGACAGGGCAAGCCGGGGAGCTGTTTTTT. Its translation is CASSLSSTGQAGELFF.

This clonotype was picked up many times. The chain couples TRBV19 to TRBJ1-1; 8 nucleotides agree with TRBD1. V lost 3 bases to trimming and J lost 1 base; unmatched junction nucleotides: 1. Germline loops: CDR1 LNHDA, CDR2 SQIVND (reference sequence). This CDR3 region has 14 residues. In nucleotides, the CDR3 is TGTGCCAGTAGTATGGGACAGGCGAACACTGAAGCTTTCTTT. Its protein is CASSMGQANTEAFF.

This clonotype came up many times. This chain joins TRBV7-9 and TRBJ2-7; 9 bases fit TRBD2. Germline trimming cut 11 bases from V and 2 bases from J; bases unmatched to any gene: 4. This CDR3 contains 12 residues. Germline assignment: CDR1 SEHNR and CDR2 FQNEAQ (reference sequence). As DNA, the CDR3 is TGTGCCGTGGCTAGCGGGGCCTACGAGCAGTACTTC. This codes for CAVASGAYEQYF.

In its sample, this clonotype was seen many times. The V gene is TRBV11-2, the J gene TRBJ2-7; 9 nucleotides match TRBD2. Germline V gene lookup returns CDR1 SGHAT and CDR2 FQNNGV. CDR3 size: 15 residues. Trimming took 1 base from V and 4 from J; bases not matched to a gene: 5. CDR3 in amino acids: CASSLVLAGEYEQYF. CDR3 bases: TGTGCCAGCAGCTTAGTGTTAGCGGGGGAATACGAGCAGTACTTC.

Only a few counts were recorded for this clonotype. This rearrangement joins TRBV2 to TRBJ2-7, with D perhaps TRBD2 (5 bases). The CDR3 spans 12 residues. The germline gives CDR1 SNHLY, CDR2 FYNNEI. Trimming shortened V by 4 bases and J by 2 bases, and 6 bases separated the two germline ends. CDR3 sequence reads: CASSVEAYEQYF. As DNA, the CDR3 is TGTGCCAGCAGTGTGGAGGCCTACGAGCAGTACTTC.

This rearrangement joins TRBV7-3 to TRBJ2-5; TRBD1 might be the D (5 bases). This CDR3 has 13 residues. Germline CDR1 reads SGHTA; CDR2 reads FQGTGA. Trimming removed 5 bases at V and 4 bases at J, with 11 bases between. CDR3 nucleotide sequence: TGTGCCAGCAGCGTCCCCCAGGGAGAGACCCAGTACTTC. Its protein product is CASSVPQGETQYF.

This clonotype was observed a handful of times. The J gene is TRBJ1-1, the V gene TRBV19; TRBD1 aligns across 9 bases. CDR1 LNHDA and CDR2 SQIVND come from the germline V gene (reference sequence). CDR3 length: 15 residues. Trimming removed 6 bases from V and 4 bases from J; junction bases left unmatched: 9. DNA of the CDR3: TGTGCCAGTAGGACGGACAGGGGTCCGGGCACTGAAGCTTTCTTT. Residues: CASRTDRGPGTEAFF.

The chain has TRBV25-1 and TRBJ1-3; no definite D call. Between the trimmed V and J ends, which lost 5 bases and 0 bases, there was a span of 11 bases. The CDR3 loop spans 15 amino acids. Germline values: CDR1 MGHDK, CDR2 SYGVNS. The CDR3 sequence is CASSLSGTSGNTIYF. CDR3 nucleotide sequence: TGTGCCAGCAGTTTATCGGGCACCTCTGGAAACACCATATATTTT.

This clonotype showed up just a few times. The junction differs from germline at one of its ends, possibly a read error. V usage is TRBV10-3 and J usage is TRBJ2-7; the match to TRBD1 covers 8 bases. Germline CDR1 and CDR2: ENHRY and SYGVKD. This CDR3 comprises 15 residues. CDR3 in DNA: TGTGCCAGCAGTGTGATGGGACAGGACTCCTACGAGCAGTACTTC. Protein sequence: CASSVMGQDSYEQYF.

Ten or more counts support this clonotype. The chain couples TRBV20-1 to TRBJ2-7; TRBD2 might be the D (7 bases). The CDR3 runs to 13 residues. Germline V CDR1 and CDR2: DFQATT, SNEGSKA (reference sequence). The ends were cut back, 5 bases at V and 2 bases at J, with 13 bases in the middle. The CDR3, as DNA: TGCAGTGCTGAGGGGGGAGGGACCTACGAGCAGTACTTC. As protein: CSAEGGGTYEQYF.

The V and J genes are TRBV7-9 and TRBJ2-2, with D maybe TRBD2 (5 bases). The V gene lost 3 bases and the J gene lost 3 bases, with 17 bases spanning the gap. The germline gives CDR1 SEHNR, CDR2 FQNEAQ (reference sequence). The CDR3 is 17 amino acids. CDR3: CASSFYGKDLDTGELFF. The CDR3, as DNA: TGTGCCAGCAGCTTCTATGGGAAGGACTTGGACACCGGGGAGCTGTTTTTT.

As for this clonotype: A much larger clone lies one base from this, so it may be a read error. The chain joins TRBV2 to TRBJ2-5; D call uncertain. Germline lookup yields CDR1 SNHLY and CDR2 FYNNEI. This CDR3 is 13 amino acids long. Trimming left V 3 bases short and J 2 bases short, with 7 bases between. This chain's CDR3 is CASSDSSQETQYF. CDR3 DNA sequence: TGTGCCAGCAGTGACAGTAGTCAAGAGACCCAGTACTTC.

The chain couples TRBV12-3 or TRBV12-4 to TRBJ2-3, with 9 nucleotides matching TRBD2. The CDR3 has 11 residues. V trimming: 2 bases; J trimming: 14 bases; junction bases outside the gene matches: 2. The CDR3 reads CASSLSGGRYF. For the CDR3, the DNA is TGTGCCAGCAGTTTAAGCGGGGGGCGGTATTTT.

This chain uses TRBV5-1 with TRBJ1-4, with 7 bases aligning to TRBD1. Trimming at V came to 4 bases and at J to 3 bases, leaving 6 bases not matched to a gene. This CDR3 is 15 amino acids long. From germline, CDR1 is SGHRS and CDR2 YFSETQ. The CDR3 DNA reads TGCGCCAGCAGCCCGGAGGGGGCAGCTAATGAAAAACTGTTTTTT. Protein: CASSPEGAANEKLFF.

The gene calls are TRBV5-1 and TRBJ2-7, with D possibly being TRBD1 (5 bases). The CDR3 totals 16 residues. V was shortened by 3 bases and J by 5 bases, with 21 bases between the two germline ends. Germline lookup yields CDR1 SGHRS and CDR2 YFSETQ. The chain's CDR3 is CASSSRPGQASDEQYF. For the CDR3, the DNA is TGCGCCAGCAGCTCCCGACCAGGGCAGGCCAGTGACGAGCAGTACTTC.

This clonotype was counted many times. The rearrangement links TRBV7-2 to TRBJ1-6; 7 bases agree with TRBD1. The CDR3 length is 15 residues. The germline V gene has CDR1 SGHTA and CDR2 FQGNSA. After removal of 5 bases from V and 7 bases from J, the junction contained 8 bases not matched to a gene. The CDR3 DNA follows: TGTGCCAGCAGCAAAAGGACAGGAAACAATTCACCCCTCCACTTT. This translates into CASSKRTGNNSPLHF.

The CDR3 DNA is TGCAGCGTCGAGACAGGTCAGAGCACAGATACGCAGTATTTT. Translation: CSVETGQSTDTQYF. V and J are TRBV29-1 and TRBJ2-3, with a possible D match to TRBD1 (6 bases). The V gene's germline CDR1 is SQVTM and CDR2 ANQGSEA. V was clipped by 6 bases and J by 0 bases, with 13 bases between them. The CDR3 is made up of 14 amino acids.